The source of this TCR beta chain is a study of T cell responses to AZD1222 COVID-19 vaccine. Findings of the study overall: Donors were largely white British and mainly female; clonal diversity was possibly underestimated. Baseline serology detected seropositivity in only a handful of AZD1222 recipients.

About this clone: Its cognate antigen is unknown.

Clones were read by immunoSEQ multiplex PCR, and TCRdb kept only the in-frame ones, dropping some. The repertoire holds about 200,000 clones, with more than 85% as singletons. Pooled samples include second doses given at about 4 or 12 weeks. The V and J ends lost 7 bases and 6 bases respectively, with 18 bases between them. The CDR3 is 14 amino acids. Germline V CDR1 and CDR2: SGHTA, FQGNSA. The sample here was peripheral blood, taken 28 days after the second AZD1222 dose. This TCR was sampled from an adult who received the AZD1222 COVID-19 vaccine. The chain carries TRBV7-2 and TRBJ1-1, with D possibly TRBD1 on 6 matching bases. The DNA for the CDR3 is TGTGCCAGCACCTACTCGGGGGGCTTCGCTGAAGCTTTCTTT. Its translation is CASTYSGGFAEAFF.